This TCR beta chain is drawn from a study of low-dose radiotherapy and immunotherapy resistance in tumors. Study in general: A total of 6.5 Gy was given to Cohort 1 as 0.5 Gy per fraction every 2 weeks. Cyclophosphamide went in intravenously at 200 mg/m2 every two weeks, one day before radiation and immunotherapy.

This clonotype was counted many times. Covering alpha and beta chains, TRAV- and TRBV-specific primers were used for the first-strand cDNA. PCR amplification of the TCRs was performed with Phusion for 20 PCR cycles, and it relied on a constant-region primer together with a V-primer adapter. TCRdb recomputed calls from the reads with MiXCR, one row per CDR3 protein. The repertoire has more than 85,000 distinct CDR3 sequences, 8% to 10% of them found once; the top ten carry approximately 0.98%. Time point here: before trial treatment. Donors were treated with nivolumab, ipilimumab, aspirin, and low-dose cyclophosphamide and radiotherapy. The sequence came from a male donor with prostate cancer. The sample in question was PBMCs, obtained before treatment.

CDR3 protein: CASSWGGSYEQYF. In DNA, the CDR3 is TGTGCCAGCAGCTGGGGCGGGAGCTACGAGCAGTACTTC. The chain recombines TRBV7-3 with TRBJ2-7; 7 bases fit TRBD2. The CDR3 sequence is 13 residues long. V gave up 4 bases and J gave up 3 bases; unmatched junction bases: 3. Germline CDR1 SGHTA, CDR2 FQGTGA.